A selection of T cell receptor beta chains follows, all from one sample in a study of T cell responses to AZD1222 COVID-19 vaccine. Method: immunoSEQ multiplex PCR; TCRdb's copy keeps in-frame clones and lacks some. The sample lists some 70,000 clones, 75% to 85% occurring once. Material: peripheral blood, obtained on day 0 of AZD1222 vaccination. The origin of the receptors is an adult in good health. The CDR3 runs from the conserved cysteine through the conserved F or W. A D gene is named only where the DNA matches it firmly. The listing skips clone size in some rows; elsewhere it reads once, few, many or a size class.

>TRBD1|TRBJ1-5|TRBV28|.
CASIDRGFGNQPQHF
TGTGCCAGCATCGACAGGGGGTTCGGCAATCAGCCCCAGCATTTT
>.|TRBJ1-2|TRBV2|.
CASSAAGYGYTF
TGTGCCAGCAGTGCTGCGGGTTACGGCTACACCTTC
>.|TRBJ1-1|TRBV12-3/TRBV12-4|.
CASSTGRTEAFF
TGTGCCAGCAGTACCGGAAGGACTGAAGCTTTCTTT
>.|TRBJ1-6|TRBV7-9|.
CASSLAFANSPLHF
TGTGCCAGCAGCTTAGCTTTTGCTAATTCACCCCTCCACTTT
>.|TRBJ2-7|TRBV5-1|.
CASSLAGSYEQYF
TGCGCCAGCAGCTTGGCAGGGTCCTACGAGCAGTACTTC
>.|TRBJ1-2|TRBV12-3/TRBV12-4|.
CASSLGGDGYTF
TGTGCCAGCAGTTTAGGGGGCGATGGCTACACCTTC
>.|TRBJ2-7|TRBV9|.
CASSVDNSYEQYF
TGTGCCAGCAGCGTGGACAACTCCTACGAGCAGTACTTC
>.|TRBJ1-3|TRBV10-1|.
CASSEFSGNTIYF
TGCGCCAGCAGTGAGTTCTCTGGAAACACCATATATTTT
>.|TRBJ2-5|TRBV4-3|.
CASSQTLAGETQYF
TGCGCCAGCAGCCAAACTCTCGCGGGAGAGACCCAGTACTTC
>.|TRBJ2-7|TRBV6-5|.
CASSTGITYEQYF
TGTGCCAGCAGTACAGGGATCACCTACGAGCAGTACTTC
>.|TRBJ1-1|TRBV7-3|few
CASSPGYGEAFF
TGTGCCAGCAGCCCCGGGTATGGTGAAGCTTTCTTT
>.|TRBJ1-3|TRBV25-1|.
CASSDPDSGNTIYF
TGTGCCAGCAGTGACCCCGACTCTGGAAACACCATATATTTT
>.|TRBJ2-2|TRBV14|.
CASSQPATNTGELFF
TGTGCCAGCAGCCAACCAGCTACGAACACCGGGGAGCTGTTTTTT
>.|TRBJ2-7|TRBV5-1|.
CASSLEASAEQYF
TGCGCCAGCAGCTTGGAGGCTAGCGCGGAGCAGTACTTC
>.|TRBJ1-1|TRBV7-9|.
CASSLRGGITEAFF
TGTGCCAGCAGCTTGAGGGGTGGGATCACTGAAGCTTTCTTT
>.|TRBJ1-1|TRBV11-2|few
CASSWGREAFF
TGTGCCAGCAGCTGGGGCCGTGAAGCTTTCTTT
>TRBD1|TRBJ1-1|TRBV29-1|.
CSVQKDRGRGTEAFF
TGCAGCGTACAGAAGGACAGGGGGCGAGGCACTGAAGCTTTCTTT
>.|TRBJ1-6|TRBV28|.
CASTTQGEAGDSPLHF
TGTGCCAGCACCACCCAAGGCGAGGCAGGGGATTCACCCCTCCACTTT
>.|TRBJ2-7|TRBV24-1|.
CATSDPRDGAYEQYF
TGTGCCACCAGTGATCCGAGGGACGGAGCCTACGAGCAGTACTTC
>.|TRBJ1-3|TRBV9|.
CASSVSGVPGNTIYF
TGTGCCAGCAGCGTCTCAGGGGTACCGGGAAACACCATATATTTT
>TRBD2|TRBJ2-1|TRBV4-1|.
CASSPSGSGGANEQFF
TGCGCCAGCAGCCCCTCGGGTAGCGGGGGGGCCAATGAGCAGTTCTTC
>.|TRBJ1-1|TRBV7-8|.
CASSLLRNTEAFF
TGTGCCAGCAGCTTACTCAGGAACACTGAAGCTTTCTTT
>TRBD2|TRBJ2-5|TRBV7-3|.
CASSFGLVSGETQYF
TGTGCCAGCAGCTTTGGACTAGTGAGTGGCGAGACCCAGTACTTC
>.|TRBJ1-1|TRBV5-1|.
CASSLAPTGGTEAFF
TGCGCCAGCAGCTTGGCACCGACGGGCGGGACTGAAGCTTTCTTT
>.|TRBJ2-1|TRBV12-5|.
CASGLVLISDRSIDGEQFF
TGTGCTAGTGGTTTGGTACTGATCTCCGACAGGTCAATTGATGGTGAGCAGTTCTTC
>.|TRBJ1-1|TRBV7-3|.
CASSLDVGRTEAFF
TGTGCCAGCAGCTTAGATGTTGGAAGGACTGAAGCTTTCTTT
>TRBD2|TRBJ2-7|TRBV7-2|.
CASSLASGATYEQYF
TGTGCCAGCAGCTTAGCTAGCGGGGCGACCTACGAGCAGTACTTC
>.|TRBJ2-5|TRBV11-3|.
CASSLGRGLETQYF
TGTGCCAGCAGCTTAGGGCGGGGGCTGGAGACCCAGTACTTC
>.|TRBJ1-2|TRBV7-8|.
CASSLEVGADGYTF
TGTGCCAGCAGCTTAGAAGTGGGGGCTGATGGCTACACCTTC
>.|TRBJ2-2|TRBV27|.
CASRKTGLSGELFF
TGTGCCAGCAGAAAAACAGGGTTAAGCGGGGAGCTGTTTTTT
>.|TRBJ1-4|TRBV28|.
CASSSDIQKLFF
TGTGCCAGCAGTTCGGACATTCAAAAACTGTTTTTT
>.|TRBJ2-2|TRBV5-4|.
CASSRQQGNTGELFF
TGTGCCAGCAGCCGTCAACAGGGTAACACCGGGGAGCTGTTTTTT
>.|TRBJ1-4|TRBV11-2|.
CASSLGAGATNEKLFF
TGTGCCAGCAGCTTAGGGGCGGGAGCAACTAATGAAAAACTGTTTTTT
>.|TRBJ1-1|TRBV19|.
CASSIRGNTEAFF
TGTGCCAGTAGTATCCGGGGAAACACTGAAGCTTTCTTT
>.|TRBJ2-7|TRBV10-3|.
CATSRGDEQYF
TGTGCCACCTCTAGGGGGGACGAGCAGTACTTC
>TRBD1|TRBJ2-1|TRBV29-1|few
CSVDEGARVNEQFF
TGCAGCGTTGACGAGGGGGCGCGGGTCAATGAGCAGTTCTTC
>.|TRBJ2-5|TRBV7-8|.
CASSLGVAPQETQYF
TGTGCCAGCAGCTTAGGGGTAGCCCCCCAAGAGACCCAGTACTTC
>.|TRBJ1-3|TRBV11-2|.
CASSPTGSGNTIYF
TGTGCCAGCAGCCCTACAGGCTCTGGAAACACCATATATTTT
>.|TRBJ1-1|TRBV5-1|.
CASRLHEDTEAFF
TGCGCCAGCAGACTACACGAGGACACTGAAGCTTTCTTT
>TRBD1|TRBJ1-1|TRBV28|.
CASGRLDRADTEAFF
TGTGCCAGTGGGCGTCTGGACAGGGCGGACACTGAAGCTTTCTTT
>.|TRBJ2-5|TRBV6-1|few
CASSDRQQGETQYF
TGTGCCAGCAGTGACAGGCAGCAGGGGGAGACCCAGTACTTC
>.|TRBJ1-1|TRBV18|.
CASSPDGRSEAFF
TGTGCCAGCTCACCGGATGGTCGGTCTGAAGCTTTCTTT
>.|TRBJ2-6|TRBV7-3|few
CASSSHGRTDSGANVLTF
TGTGCCAGCAGCTCCCACGGGCGAACAGACTCTGGGGCCAACGTCCTGACTTTC
>TRBD2|TRBJ2-3|TRBV9|.
CASSPPTSGGTDTQYF
TGTGCCAGCAGCCCCCCGACTAGCGGGGGTACAGATACGCAGTATTTT
>.|TRBJ2-1|TRBV6-1|.
CASSESAGQRYNEQFF
TGTGCCAGCAGTGAATCTGCCGGACAGAGGTACAATGAGCAGTTCTTC
>TRBD2|TRBJ2-2|TRBV27|.
CASSFSSGAYTGELFF
TGTGCCAGCAGCTTCTCTAGCGGGGCGTACACCGGGGAGCTGTTTTTT